The clone carrying this T cell receptor beta chain was recorded at least ten times. The sample is drawn from a study of early T cells in non-severe SARS-CoV-2 infection. This CDR3 is 13 amino acids long. Germline lookup yields CDR1 SNHLY and CDR2 FYNNEI. Trimming pared 5 bases from V and 4 bases from J, leaving 9 bases between. TCRdb independently ran MiXCR on the 5' RACE reads; one entry per CDR3 protein. The table has 30,000 to 40,000 distinct CDR3 sequences, about 6.5% seen once. The sample consisted of whole blood. The sequence was obtained from an adult who was a healthcare worker with PCR-confirmed SARS-CoV-2 infection or an uninfected control (not recorded which). The chain joins TRBV2 to TRBJ1-5, with D possibly TRBD1 on 5 matching bases. In DNA, the CDR3 is TGTGCCAGCAGTCAGGGAAGAAATCAGCCCCAGCATTTT. Translation: CASSQGRNQPQHF.